The 8 T cell receptor beta chains below all came from one sample that was sequenced in a study of T cells after yellow fever vaccination. Each CDR3 protein gets one entry after TCRdb re-called the 5' RACE reads with MiXCR. Of 400,000 or so distinct CDR3 sequences listed, around 6.5% are singletons. The input for sequencing was PBMCs, taken 5 days after the yellow fever booster vaccination. The receptor source for this set is a man aged 30 to 45 who received the YFV17D yellow fever vaccine.

This clonotype was seen more than once but under ten times. The chain links TRBV5-5 to TRBJ1-5; D is unclear. Germline V CDR1 and CDR2: SGHKS, YYEKEE (reference sequence). This CDR3 comprises 13 residues. V lost 4 bases, J lost 1 base, and 6 bases lay in between. CDR3 region: CASSAWSNQPQHF. The CDR3 DNA follows: TGTGCCAGCAGCGCGTGGAGCAATCAGCCCCAGCATTTT.

This clonotype has a count of ten or more. This sequence joins TRBV21-1 and TRBJ2-3; the table's D call, TRBD2, has no DNA check behind it. TRBV21-1 has pseudogene status. CDR3 length equals 16 residues. CDR3 in amino acids: CASSKYSGRVTDTQYF. The CDR3 DNA reads as TGTGCCAGCAGCAAGTATAGCGGGAGGGTTACAGATACGCAGTATTTT.

This clonotype has only a few counts. The J gene is TRBJ1-3, the V gene TRBV20-1, with D unclear. CDR1 DFQATT and CDR2 SNEGSKA come from the germline V gene (reference sequence). Trimming removed 5 bases at V and 8 bases at J, with 22 bases between. The CDR3 runs to 15 residues. The CDR3 loop reads CSAATHLTPWDTIYF. In nucleotides, the CDR3 is TGCAGTGCTGCAACCCATTTAACGCCCTGGGACACCATATATTTT.

This clonotype appeared many times. J is TRBJ2-7 and V is TRBV18, with 12 bases matching TRBD2. Germline V gives CDR1 KGHSH, CDR2 LQKENI. V trimming: 3 bases; J trimming: 6 bases; junction bases outside the gene matches: 6. This CDR3 comprises 15 residues. For the CDR3, the DNA is TGTGCCAGCTCACCGATGACTAGCGGGAGCTCCGAGCAGTACTTC. Translation: CASSPMTSGSSEQYF.

The chain combines TRBV20-1 with TRBJ2-1, with TRBD2 as a possible D gene (5 bases). V lost 6 bases and J 3 bases, leaving 18 bases between the germline ends. Germline CDR1 DFQATT, CDR2 SNEGSKA (reference sequence). The CDR3 contains 15 residues. The CDR3 nucleotides are TGCAGTGCATCAAGCGGCGCTAGCTTCTACAATGAGCAGTTCTTC. This gives the protein CSASSGASFYNEQFF.

This clonotype was counted ten times or more. The V gene is TRBV7-2, the J gene TRBJ2-3; D is ambiguous. The CDR3 has 15 residues. Germline lookup yields CDR1 SGHTA and CDR2 FQGNSA. V lost 8 bases, J lost 0 bases, and 15 bases lay in between. The CDR3 DNA reads as TGTGCCAGCCCCCAAGTCGGCGGAAGCACAGATACGCAGTATTTT. Its translation is CASPQVGGSTDTQYF.

This rearrangement joins TRBV27 to TRBJ2-1; 9 positions agree with TRBD2. This CDR3 spans 15 amino acids. V lost 2 bases, J lost 5 bases, and 4 bases stayed unmatched. Germline loops: CDR1 MNHEY, CDR2 SMNVEV (reference sequence). CDR3: CASSLAAGGDNEQFF. Written as DNA, the CDR3 is TGTGCCAGCAGTTTAGCAGCGGGAGGTGACAATGAGCAGTTCTTC.

J is TRBJ2-2 and V is TRBV20-1; TRBD2 agrees at 9 bases. J lost 4 bases, V lost 3 bases, and 0 bases had no gene match. Germline CDR1 and CDR2: DFQATT and SNEGSKA (reference sequence). The CDR3 has 13 residues. This chain's CDR3 is CSARTSGTGELFF. DNA of the CDR3: TGCAGTGCTAGGACTAGCGGCACCGGGGAGCTGTTTTTT.